This is a list of T cell receptor beta chains from one sample in a study of identical twins. TCRdb re-called the 5' RACE reads with MiXCR, one entry per CDR3 protein. The data contain about 480,000 distinct CDR3 sequences, over 12% of them singletons. This sample was also put to use in a study of yellow fever vaccine responses in identical twins.

The sequencing input was CD4+ T cells sorted from blood. The source is a woman aged 18-29 years in good health. Each CDR3 is given with its conserved first and last residue. A D gene is named only where the DNA matches it firmly. Some rows have no size entry. The others give once, few or many, or a class for an expanded clone.

v_gene	d_gene	j_gene	abundance	CDR3nt	CDR3aa
TRBV12-5	TRBD1	TRBJ2-2	.	TGTGCTAGTGGTTTGCTCCGGGACAGGAACACCGGGGAGCTGTTTTTT	CASGLLRDRNTGELFF
TRBV30	TRBD2	TRBJ2-3	.	TGTGCCTGGATGGCAAGCGGGAGAGTGGCAGATACGCAGTATTTT	CAWMASGRVADTQYF
TRBV21-1	.	TRBJ2-7	.	TGTGCCAGCAGCAAGAGGCAGACAAGCTCCTACGAGCAGTACTTC	CASSKRQTSSYEQYF
TRBV5-1	.	TRBJ2-7	.	TGCGCCAGCAGCTTGGGAACAGGGCTCTCCTACGAGCAGTACTTC	CASSLGTGLSYEQYF
TRBV7-9	.	TRBJ2-4	few	TGTGCCAGCAGCTTAGGGCCGGAGCCCAAAAACATTCAGTACTTC	CASSLGPEPKNIQYF
TRBV12-3/TRBV12-4	.	TRBJ2-7	.	TGTGCCAGCAGTCCGAGGGACGGTGCCTACGAGCAGTACTTC	CASSPRDGAYEQYF
TRBV2	.	TRBJ1-2	few	TGTGCCAGCAGTGAGCTCCCGCCGGGGGGGACTGGCTACACCTTC	CASSELPPGGTGYTF
TRBV3-1	.	TRBJ1-2	.	TGTGCCAGCAGCCAATACGGTGGCTACACCTTC	CASSQYGGYTF
TRBV29-1	.	TRBJ1-2	few	TGCAGCGCCACTGGTATCCCCTATGGCTACACCTTC	CSATGIPYGYTF
TRBV28	.	TRBJ2-1	.	TGTGCCAGCAGTTCGTGGACAAGGGAGGGGGCTAGCTCCTACAATGAGCAGTTCTTC	CASSSWTREGASSYNEQFF
TRBV19	.	TRBJ1-6	few	TGTGCCAGTAGTACCTTAGGGGGATCACCCCTCCACTTT	CASSTLGGSPLHF
TRBV20-1	TRBD2	TRBJ2-1	.	TGCAGTGTCTGGACTAGCCGCAATGAGCAGTTCTTC	CSVWTSRNEQFF
TRBV7-9	.	TRBJ2-5	few	TGTGCCAGCAGCTTAGGATCTCGAGGGCGGGAGACCCAGTACTTC	CASSLGSRGRETQYF
TRBV30	.	TRBJ1-1	few	TGTGCCTGGAGTGTCGGGGTTGGGAACACTGAAGCTTTCTTT	CAWSVGVGNTEAFF
TRBV4-2	TRBD2	TRBJ2-5	.	TGTGCCAGCAGCCAAGATTCGGGCGGGGGGGCTCGAGAGACCCAGTACTTC	CASSQDSGGGARETQYF
TRBV5-1	TRBD2	TRBJ2-7	many	TGCGCCAGCAGCTTAACTAGCGGGAGTCTCTACGAGCAGTACTTC	CASSLTSGSLYEQYF
TRBV19	TRBD2	TRBJ2-2	.	TGTGCCAGTAGTATACCGGGACTAGCGGGAGGGTTCACCGGGGAGCTGTTTTTT	CASSIPGLAGGFTGELFF
TRBV27	TRBD2	TRBJ2-3	few	TGTGCCAGCAGCTTGGGACTAGCGGGGCCAGGGCAGTATTTT	CASSLGLAGPGQYF
TRBV27	.	TRBJ2-3	.	TGTGCCAGCAGTTCCCGGGGATACACAGATACGCAGTATTTT	CASSSRGYTDTQYF
TRBV5-1	.	TRBJ2-3	.	TGCGCCAGCAGCCAAGGACTCCAATTTGGGACGGATACGCAGTATTTT	CASSQGLQFGTDTQYF
TRBV6-1	.	TRBJ1-2	.	TGTGCCAGCAGTGAGGGGGACACCGATCGCTACACCTTC	CASSEGDTDRYTF
TRBV12-3/TRBV12-4	TRBD1	TRBJ2-4	few	TGTGCCAGCAGCACAGGGGGCTCGTCCAAAAACATTCAGTACTTC	CASSTGGSSKNIQYF
TRBV25-1	.	TRBJ2-5	few	TGTGCCAGCAGTGAATCCCTTCCCCTAGCAGAGACCCAGTACTTC	CASSESLPLAETQYF
TRBV20-1	TRBD2	TRBJ2-3	.	TGCAGTGCCCCCCGTCGGACTAGCGGGAGGAGGAATACGCAGTATTTT	CSAPRRTSGRRNTQYF
TRBV3-1	.	TRBJ2-1	few	TGTGCCAGCAGCCAAGGCCCGGCGGGGGCCATGGGGAATGAGCAGTTCTTC	CASSQGPAGAMGNEQFF
TRBV5-1	TRBD2	TRBJ2-7	.	TGCGCCAGCAGCTTGAGACTAGCGGGAGTCTCCTACGAGCAGTACTTC	CASSLRLAGVSYEQYF
TRBV5-1	.	TRBJ2-7	few	TGCGCCAGCAGCTTGGTTGGCCGAAGCTCCTACGAGCAGTACTTC	CASSLVGRSSYEQYF
TRBV4-1	.	TRBJ1-5	few	TGCGCCAGCAGCTGGACCGAGAGCAATCAGCCCCAGCATTTT	CASSWTESNQPQHF
TRBV29-1	.	TRBJ2-5	many	TGCAGCGGGACAGTTCAAGAGACCCAGTACTTC	CSGTVQETQYF
TRBV30	.	TRBJ1-4	.	TGTGCCTGGGGAAAAAGACCGGTTAATGAAAAACTGTTTTTT	CAWGKRPVNEKLFF
TRBV9	TRBD2	TRBJ2-3	.	TGTGCCAGCAGCGTAGAAAGGCTAGCGGGAGGGCGGAGCACAGATACGCAGTATTTT	CASSVERLAGGRSTDTQYF
TRBV12-3/TRBV12-4	.	TRBJ2-7	few	TGTGCCAGCAGCGTGGGACTGAACTCCTACGAGCAGTACTTC	CASSVGLNSYEQYF
TRBV14	.	TRBJ2-3	once	TGTGCCAGCAGCCAAGATCTTAGGGGGGCGCAGTATTTT	CASSQDLRGAQYF
TRBV9	.	TRBJ2-1	few	TGTGCCAGCAGCGTCGGGACTCGCTCCTACAATGAGCAGTTCTTC	CASSVGTRSYNEQFF
TRBV3-1	.	TRBJ2-7	few	TGTGCCAGCAGCCTGAGCCGCGGAACCTCCTACGAGCAGTACTTC	CASSLSRGTSYEQYF
TRBV12-3/TRBV12-4	TRBD2	TRBJ2-1	few	TGTGCCAGCGCCTTCGTGGCGGGAGCCAGCTCCTACAATGAGCAGTTCTTC	CASAFVAGASSYNEQFF
TRBV6-6	TRBD1	TRBJ1-1	few	TGTGCCAGCAGGGGGACAGTAGAACCTGAAGCTTTCTTT	CASRGTVEPEAFF
TRBV9	TRBD2	TRBJ2-7	few	TGTGCCAGCAGCACCTCCACAGGAGTACCGGGACTAGCGCCCCACGAGCAGTACTTC	CASSTSTGVPGLAPHEQYF
TRBV20-1	.	TRBJ1-1	few	TGCAGTGCTAGAGATCGGGTGGACAGTTCTCCTTTT	CSARDRVDSSPF
TRBV4-3	TRBD2	TRBJ2-6	.	TGCGCCAGCAGCCCGACTAGCGGCTCTGGGCCCAACGTCCTGACTTTC	CASSPTSGSGPNVLTF
TRBV5-1	TRBD1	TRBJ1-5	many	TGCGCCAGCAGCTTGGGGGGACAGGGGGGCAATCAGCCCCAGCATTTT	CASSLGGQGGNQPQHF
TRBV2	.	TRBJ2-7	few	TGTGCCAGCAGTGATGGTGTCAGGGTTCCCGAGCAGTACTTC	CASSDGVRVPEQYF
TRBV7-9	.	TRBJ2-1	many	TGTGCCAGCTCCGGGACTTCCTCCTACAATGAGCAGTTCTTC	CASSGTSSYNEQFF
TRBV7-9	.	TRBJ1-1	.	TGTGCCAGCAGGGGGACGGTCGGTTTGGCTGAAGCTTTCTTT	CASRGTVGLAEAFF
TRBV2	.	TRBJ2-1	.	TGTGCCAGCAGGGACGGAACCTACAATGAGCAGTTCTTC	CASRDGTYNEQFF
TRBV2	.	TRBJ2-7	.	TGTGCCAGCAGTGGTGAGCGGCTAAGCTCCTACGAGCAGTACTTC	CASSGERLSSYEQYF